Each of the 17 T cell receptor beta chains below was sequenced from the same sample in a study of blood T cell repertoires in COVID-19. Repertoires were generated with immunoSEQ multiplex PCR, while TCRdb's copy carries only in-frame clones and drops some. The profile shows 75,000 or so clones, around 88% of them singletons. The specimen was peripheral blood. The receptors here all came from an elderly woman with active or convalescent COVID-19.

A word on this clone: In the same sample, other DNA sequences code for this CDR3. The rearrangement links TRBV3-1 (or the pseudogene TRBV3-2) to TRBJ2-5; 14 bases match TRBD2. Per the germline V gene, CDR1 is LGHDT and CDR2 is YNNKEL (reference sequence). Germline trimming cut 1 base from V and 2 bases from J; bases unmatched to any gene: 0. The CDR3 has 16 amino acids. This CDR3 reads CASSQGLAGGQETQYF. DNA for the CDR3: TGTGCCAGCAGCCAAGGACTAGCGGGGGGGCAAGAGACCCAGTACTTC.

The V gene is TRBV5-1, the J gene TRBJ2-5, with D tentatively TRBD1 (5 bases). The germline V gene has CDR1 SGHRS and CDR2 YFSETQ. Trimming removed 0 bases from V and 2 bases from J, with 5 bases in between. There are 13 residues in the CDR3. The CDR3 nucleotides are TGCGCCAGCAGCTTGGGACAGCAAGAGACCCAGTACTTC. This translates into CASSLGQQETQYF.

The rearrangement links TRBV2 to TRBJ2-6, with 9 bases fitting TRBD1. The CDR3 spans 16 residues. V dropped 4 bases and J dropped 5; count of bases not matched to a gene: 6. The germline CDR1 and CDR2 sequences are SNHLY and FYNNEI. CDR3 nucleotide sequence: TGTGCCAGCAGTGCCTCGGACAGGGGTAGGGCCAACGTCCTGACTTTC. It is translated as CASSASDRGRANVLTF. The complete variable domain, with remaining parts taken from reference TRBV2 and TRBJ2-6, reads EPEVTQTPSHQVTQMGQEVILRCVPISNHLYFYWYRQILGQKVEFLVSFYNNEISEKSEIFDDQFSVERPDGSNFTLKIRSTKLEDSAMYFCASSASDRGRANVLTFGAGSRLTVL.

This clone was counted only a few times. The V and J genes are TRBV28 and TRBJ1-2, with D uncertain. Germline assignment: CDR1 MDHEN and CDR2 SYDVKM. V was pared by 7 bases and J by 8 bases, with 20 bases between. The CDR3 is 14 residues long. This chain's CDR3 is CASTPGLLVGGYTF. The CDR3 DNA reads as TGTGCCAGCACCCCCGGACTCCTTGTTGGGGGCTACACCTTC.

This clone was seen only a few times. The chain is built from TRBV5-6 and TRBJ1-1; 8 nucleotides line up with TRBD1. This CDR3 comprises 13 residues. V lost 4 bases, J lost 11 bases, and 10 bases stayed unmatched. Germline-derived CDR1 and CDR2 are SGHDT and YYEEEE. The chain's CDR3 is CASSTRQGAVAFF. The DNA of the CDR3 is TGTGCCAGCAGCACTCGCCAGGGGGCTGTGGCTTTCTTT.

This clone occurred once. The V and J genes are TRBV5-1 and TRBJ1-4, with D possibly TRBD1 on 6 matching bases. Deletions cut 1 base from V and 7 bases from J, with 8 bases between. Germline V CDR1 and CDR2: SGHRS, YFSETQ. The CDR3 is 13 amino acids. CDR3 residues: CASSLQGSEKLFF. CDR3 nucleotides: TGCGCCAGCAGCTTGCAGGGGAGTGAAAAACTGTTTTTT.

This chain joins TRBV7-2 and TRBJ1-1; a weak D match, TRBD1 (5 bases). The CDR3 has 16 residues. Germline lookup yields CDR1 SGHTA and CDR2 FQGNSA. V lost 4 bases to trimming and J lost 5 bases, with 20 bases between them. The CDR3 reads CASSYLGASGNTEAFF. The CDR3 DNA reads TGTGCCAGCAGCTACCTTGGAGCATCAGGGAATACTGAAGCTTTCTTT.

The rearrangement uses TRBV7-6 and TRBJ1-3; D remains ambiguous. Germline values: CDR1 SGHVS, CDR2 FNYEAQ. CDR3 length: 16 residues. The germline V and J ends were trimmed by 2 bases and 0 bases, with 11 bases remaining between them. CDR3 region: CASSLLVRDSGNTIYF. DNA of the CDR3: TGTGCCAGCAGCTTATTGGTTCGCGACTCTGGAAACACCATATATTTT.

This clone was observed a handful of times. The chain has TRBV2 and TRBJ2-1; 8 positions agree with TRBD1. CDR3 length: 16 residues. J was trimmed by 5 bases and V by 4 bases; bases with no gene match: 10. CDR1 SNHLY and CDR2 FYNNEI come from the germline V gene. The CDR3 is CASSGRDRTVNNEQFF. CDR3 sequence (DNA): TGTGCCAGCAGTGGGCGGGACAGGACAGTCAACAATGAGCAGTTCTTC. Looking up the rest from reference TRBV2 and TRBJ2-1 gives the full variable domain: EPEVTQTPSHQVTQMGQEVILRCVPISNHLYFYWYRQILGQKVEFLVSFYNNEISEKSEIFDDQFSVERPDGSNFTLKIRSTKLEDSAMYFCASSGRDRTVNNEQFFGPGTRLTVL.

The CDR3 loop is CASSFGDIGYTGELFF. The CDR3, as DNA: TGTGCCAGCAGTTTCGGGGACATAGGGTACACCGGGGAGCTGTTTTTT. The gene calls are TRBV28 and TRBJ2-2; maybe TRBD1 (6 bases). The germline V and J ends were trimmed by 3 bases and 3 bases, with 14 bases remaining between them. CDR1 is MDHEN and CDR2 is SYDVKM in the germline V gene. CDR3 length equals 16 residues.

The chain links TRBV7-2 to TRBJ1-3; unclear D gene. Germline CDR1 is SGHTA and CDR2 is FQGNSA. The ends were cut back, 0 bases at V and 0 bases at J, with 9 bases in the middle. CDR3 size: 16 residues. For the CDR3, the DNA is TGTGCCAGCAGCTTAGCGGTAGTTAACTCTGGAAACACCATATATTTT. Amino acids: CASSLAVVNSGNTIYF.

CDR3 coding DNA: TGCGCCACAGGGACTAGCGGGTCCATCTACGAGCAGTACTTC. As protein: CATGTSGSIYEQYF. J is TRBJ2-7 and V is TRBV5-1, with 12 nucleotides matching TRBD2. Looked up from germline, CDR1 is SGHRS and CDR2 is YFSETQ. The CDR3 length is 14 residues. With 9 bases clipped from V and 3 bases from J, the junction kept 7 bases outside the gene matches.

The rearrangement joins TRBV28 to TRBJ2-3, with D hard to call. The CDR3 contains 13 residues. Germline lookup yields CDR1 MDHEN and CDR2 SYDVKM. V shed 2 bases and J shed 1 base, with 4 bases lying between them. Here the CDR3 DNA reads TGTGCCAGCAGTTTAAGCGGCACAGATACGCAGTATTTT. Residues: CASSLSGTDTQYF. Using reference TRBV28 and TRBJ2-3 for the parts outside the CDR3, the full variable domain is DVKVTQSSRYLVKRTGEKVFLECVQDMDHENMFWYRQDPGLGLRLIYFSYDVKMKEKGDIPEGYSVSREKKERFSLILESASTNQTSMYLCASSLSGTDTQYFGPGTRLTVL.

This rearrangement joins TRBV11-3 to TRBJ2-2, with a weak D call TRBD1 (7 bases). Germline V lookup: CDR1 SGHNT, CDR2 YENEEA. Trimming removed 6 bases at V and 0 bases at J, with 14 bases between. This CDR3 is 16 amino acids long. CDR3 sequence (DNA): TGTGCCAGCAGTCCCCAGGGGGGAGCGAACACCGGGGAGCTGTTTTTT. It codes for CASSPQGGANTGELFF.

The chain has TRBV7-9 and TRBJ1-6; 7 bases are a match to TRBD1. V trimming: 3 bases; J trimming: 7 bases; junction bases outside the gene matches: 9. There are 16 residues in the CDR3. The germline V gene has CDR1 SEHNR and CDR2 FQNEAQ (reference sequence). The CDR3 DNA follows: TGTGCCAGCAGCTTGCTCCGGGACAGAGGAAATTCACCCCTCCACTTT. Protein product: CASSLLRDRGNSPLHF.

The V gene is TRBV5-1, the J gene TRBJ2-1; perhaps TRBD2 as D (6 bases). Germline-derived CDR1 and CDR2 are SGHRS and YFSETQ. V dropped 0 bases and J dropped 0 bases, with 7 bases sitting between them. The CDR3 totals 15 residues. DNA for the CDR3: TGCGCCAGCAGCTTGGGGGGACTCTCCTACAATGAGCAGTTCTTC. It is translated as CASSLGGLSYNEQFF. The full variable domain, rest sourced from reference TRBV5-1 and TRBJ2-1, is KAGVTQTPRYLIKTRGQQVTLSCSPISGHRSVSWYQQTPGQGLQFLFEYFSETQRNKGNFPGRFSGRQFSNSRSEMNVSTLELGDSALYLCASSLGGLSYNEQFFGPGTRLTVL.

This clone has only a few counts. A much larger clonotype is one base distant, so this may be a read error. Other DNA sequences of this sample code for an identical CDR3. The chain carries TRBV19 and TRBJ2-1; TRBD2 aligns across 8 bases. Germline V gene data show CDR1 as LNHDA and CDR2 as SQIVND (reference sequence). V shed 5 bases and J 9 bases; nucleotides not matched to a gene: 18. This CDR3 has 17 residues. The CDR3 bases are TGTGCCAGTAGTCCCGGGGCGGGGAGGACCGGGAGGGGTGAGCAGTTCTTC. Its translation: CASSPGAGRTGRGEQFF. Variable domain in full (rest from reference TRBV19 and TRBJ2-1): DGGITQSPKYLFRKEGQNVTLSCEQNLNHDAMYWYRQDPGQGLRLIYYSQIVNDFQKGDIAEGYSVSREKKESFPLTVTSAQKNPTAFYLCASSPGAGRTGRGEQFFGPGTRLTVL.